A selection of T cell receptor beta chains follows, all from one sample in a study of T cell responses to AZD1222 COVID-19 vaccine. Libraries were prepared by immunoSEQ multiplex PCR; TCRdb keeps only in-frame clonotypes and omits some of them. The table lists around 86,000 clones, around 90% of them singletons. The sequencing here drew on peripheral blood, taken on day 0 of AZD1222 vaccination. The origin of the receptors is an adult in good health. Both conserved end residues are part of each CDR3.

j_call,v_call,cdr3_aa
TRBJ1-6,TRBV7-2,CASSPGREYNSPLHF
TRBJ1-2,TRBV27,CASKSGTGPNYGYTF
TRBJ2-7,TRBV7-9,CASSPSLARDGQYF
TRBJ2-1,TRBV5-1,CASSSDVEDNEQFF
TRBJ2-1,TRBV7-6,CASRPLAGVNNEQFF
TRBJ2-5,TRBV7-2,CASSLSGTGDLETQYF
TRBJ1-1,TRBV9,CASSGSGANTEAFF
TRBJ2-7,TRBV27,CASSLGPEQYF
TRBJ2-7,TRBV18,CASSPPTAGLTYEQYF
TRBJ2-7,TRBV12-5,CASGKGVGTTYEQYF
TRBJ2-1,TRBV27,CASSSLDPRDEQFF
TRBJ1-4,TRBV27,CASRPTGGEKLFF
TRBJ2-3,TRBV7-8,CASSYLPQDPTDTQYF
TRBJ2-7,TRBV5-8,CASSLAPLAGISYEQYF
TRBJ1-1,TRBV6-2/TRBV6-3,CASSYGWGGLRNTEAFF
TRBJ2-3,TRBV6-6,CASRTGTSGGVDTQYF
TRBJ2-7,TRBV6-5,CASGAQPGSYEQYF
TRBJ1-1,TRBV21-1,CASHRFGGMNTEAFF
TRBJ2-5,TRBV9,CASSVGVGEETQYF
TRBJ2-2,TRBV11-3,CASSLEGQITGELFF
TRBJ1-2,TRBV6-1,CASSEYTNYGYTF
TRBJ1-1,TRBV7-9,CASSLPRGLNTEAFF
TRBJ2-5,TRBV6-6,CASSYSGSPETQYF
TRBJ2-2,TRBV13,CASSGIGSPGGELFF
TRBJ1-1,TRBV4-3,CASSQDGRSTPVTEAFF
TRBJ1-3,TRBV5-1,CASSGQGGSGNTIYF
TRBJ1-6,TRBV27,CASSPVGNSPLHF
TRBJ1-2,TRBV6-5,CASTPRGGHGYTF
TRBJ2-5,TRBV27,CASSSWTSGVQETQYF
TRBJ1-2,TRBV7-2,CASSGGRLVNYGYTF
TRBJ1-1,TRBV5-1,CASSSDRGRNEAFF
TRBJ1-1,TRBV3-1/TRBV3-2,CASSPLAEVGNTEAFF
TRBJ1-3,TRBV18,CASSPGGDTIYF
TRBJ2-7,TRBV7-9,CASSFERYEQYF
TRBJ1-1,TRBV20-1,CSASGNTEAFF
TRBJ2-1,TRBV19,CASSRQGRVNEQFF
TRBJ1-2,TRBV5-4,CASSLRTPGLNYGYTF
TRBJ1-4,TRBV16,CASSRSTGGPDEKLFF
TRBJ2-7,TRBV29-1,CSVEEGGYEQYF
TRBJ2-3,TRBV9,CASSMAGGQQSTDTQYF
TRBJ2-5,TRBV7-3,CASSLGGVQETQYF
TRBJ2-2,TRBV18,CASSRDTSNTGELFF
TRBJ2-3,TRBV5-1,CASSLPGVARTDTQYF
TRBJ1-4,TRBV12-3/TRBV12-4,CASSLGQKLFF
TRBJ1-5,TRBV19,CASIQVTGKNQPQHF
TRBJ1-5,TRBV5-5,CASSLSSAQPQHF
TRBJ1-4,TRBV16,CASSQQAGGEKLFF
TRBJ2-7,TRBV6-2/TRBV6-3,CASSYGGVSYEQYF
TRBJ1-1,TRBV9,CASSAQGQRRAFF
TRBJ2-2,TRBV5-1,CASSPRLAGDTGELFF
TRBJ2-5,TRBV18,CASSIRRDRAETQYF
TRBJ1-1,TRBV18,CASSPPRAAEAFF
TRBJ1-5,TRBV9,CASSVGGYGQPQHF
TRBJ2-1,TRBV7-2,CASSLAGPGGTSYNEQFF